The next 4 T cell receptor beta chains were all read from a single sample in a study of cytomegalovirus exposure and HLA in healthy donors. PCR amplification relied on 60 Vbeta primers (plus 13 Jbeta primers). Some clones are missing from TCRdb's copy, which holds only in-frame ones; the method was immunoSEQ multiplex PCR. The sample includes 150,000 to 200,000 clones, roughly 84% of them seen just once. Sequenced: PBMCs. Receptor source: a boy aged 5-17 years in good health and CMV-seronegative.

V and J are TRBV4-1 and TRBJ1-2, with 9 nucleotides matching TRBD1. V shed 0 bases and J 8 bases; nucleotides not matched to a gene: 13. The CDR3 consists of 17 residues. CDR1 MGHRA and CDR2 YSYEKL come from the germline V gene. This CDR3 reads CASSQDLAGQGLRGYTF. The CDR3 DNA reads as TGCGCCAGCAGCCAAGATTTGGCGGGACAGGGTTTACGCGGCTACACCTTC.

In DNA form, the CDR3 reads TGTGCCAGCAGCTTCGACAGATCTGGCTACACCTTC. The encoded protein is CASSFDRSGYTF. The V and J genes are TRBV7-2 and TRBJ1-2; TRBD1 might be the D (5 bases). V shed 3 bases and J shed 7 bases, with 9 bases lying between them. The germline CDR1 and CDR2 sequences are SGHTA and FQGNSA. The CDR3 loop spans 12 amino acids. The full variable domain, completed using reference TRBV7-2 and TRBJ1-2, is GAGVSQSPSNKVTEKGKDVELRCDPISGHTALYWYRQSLGQGLEFLIYFQGNSAPDKSGLPSDRFSAERTGGSVSTLTIQRTQQEDSAVYLCASSFDRSGYTFGSGTRLTVV.

The chain recombines TRBV5-1 with TRBJ1-3; 7 bases are a match to TRBD1. CDR1 and CDR2 from the germline V gene are SGHRS and YFSETQ. This CDR3 comprises 14 residues. V dropped 3 bases and J dropped 4; count of bases not matched to a gene: 4. CDR3 nucleotides: TGCGCCAGCAGCTCCACAGGGGACGGAAACACCATATATTTT. Residues: CASSSTGDGNTIYF.

V usage is TRBV9 and J usage is TRBJ1-1, with a weak D call TRBD1 (5 bases). From germline, CDR1 is SGDLS and CDR2 YYNGEE. The CDR3 is 14 residues long. V was pared by 0 bases and J by 7 bases, with 13 bases between. In DNA form, the CDR3 reads TGTGCCAGCAGCGTAGTTACTGCCGGGGGTGAAGCTTTCTTT. Its translation: CASSVVTAGGEAFF.